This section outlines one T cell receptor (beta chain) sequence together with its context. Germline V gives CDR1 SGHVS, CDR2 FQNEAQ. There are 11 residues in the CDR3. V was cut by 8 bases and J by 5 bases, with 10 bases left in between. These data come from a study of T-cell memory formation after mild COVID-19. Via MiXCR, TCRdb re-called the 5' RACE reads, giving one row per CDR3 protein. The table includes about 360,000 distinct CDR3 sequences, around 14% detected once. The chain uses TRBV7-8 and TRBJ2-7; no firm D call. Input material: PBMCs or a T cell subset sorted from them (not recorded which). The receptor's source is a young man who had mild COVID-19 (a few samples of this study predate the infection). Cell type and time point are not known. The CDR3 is CASAHYHEQYF. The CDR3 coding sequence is TGTGCCAGCGCTCATTACCACGAGCAGTACTTC.